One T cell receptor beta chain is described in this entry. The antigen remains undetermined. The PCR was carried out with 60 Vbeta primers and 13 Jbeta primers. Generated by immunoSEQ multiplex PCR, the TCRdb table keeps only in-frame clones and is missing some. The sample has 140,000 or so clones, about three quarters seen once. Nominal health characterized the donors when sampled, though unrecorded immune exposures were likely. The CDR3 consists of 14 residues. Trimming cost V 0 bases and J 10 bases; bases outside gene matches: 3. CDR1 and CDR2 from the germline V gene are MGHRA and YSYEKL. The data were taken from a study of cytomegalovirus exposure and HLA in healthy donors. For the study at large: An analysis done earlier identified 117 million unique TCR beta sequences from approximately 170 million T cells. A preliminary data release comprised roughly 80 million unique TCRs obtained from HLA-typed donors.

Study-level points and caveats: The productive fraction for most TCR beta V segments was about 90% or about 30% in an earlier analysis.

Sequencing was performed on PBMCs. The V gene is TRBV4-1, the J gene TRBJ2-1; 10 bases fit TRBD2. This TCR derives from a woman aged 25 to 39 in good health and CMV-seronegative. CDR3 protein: CASSQEEREGEQFF. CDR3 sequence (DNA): TGCGCCAGCAGCCAAGAGGAGCGGGAGGGCGAGCAGTTCTTC.